This T cell receptor (beta chain) derives from a study of human T cells and chemical hapten exposure. Study information: Skin of the upper inner arm, approximately 2 cm by approximately 2 cm, received 2% DPC for sensitization. How much TCR each sample yielded varied, mostly because pooled library volumes differed slightly.

The CDR3 has 15 residues. V lost 8 bases and J lost 2; bases outside the gene matches: 9. Documented time point: pre-sensitization, week 0. The sample's treatment: therapeutic diphenylcyclopropenone sensitization with weekly scalp DPC. This clonotype was seen ten or more times. Its antigen is not identified. Individual cDNA molecules had unique molecular identifiers attached to them by the library. MiXCR was run by TCRdb on the RACE reads, yielding one entry per CDR3 protein. The sample includes over 55,000 distinct CDR3 sequences, around 10% of them seen just once. Study-wide results and limits: DPC sensitization left the count of TCRs above 1 in 1000 unchanged.

The source was whole blood, collected in connection with sensitization to the hapten diphenylcyclopropenone (DPC). This sequence originates from a man in his forties with alopecia areata. Some clones in this sample may be carry-over from other donors' samples. The chain links TRBV12-3 or TRBV12-4 to TRBJ2-5; 9 bases align to TRBD1. In DNA form, the CDR3 reads TGTGCCAGCTCTCCAAGGGGACAGGGACAAGAGACCCAGTACTTC. Protein product: CASSPRGQGQETQYF.